The source of this TCR beta chain is a study of PD-1 blockade in classical Hodgkin lymphoma. Whole-study results and caveats: Reports indicated that newly diagnosed patients had lower baseline TCR diversity than healthy donors did.

Repertoires were generated with immunoSEQ multiplex PCR, while TCRdb's copy carries only in-frame clones and drops some. The sample contains some 23,000 clones, more than 80% of which appear only once. With regard to this clone: Antigen unknown.

CDR3 length: 14 residues. Germline CDR1 reads SGHRS; CDR2 reads YFSETQ. Trimming shortened V by 5 bases and J by 7 bases, and 19 bases separated the two germline ends. Stated time point: newly diagnosed, previously untreated cHL patient sample. Magnetic negative selection of thawed PBMCs was the method by which CD4+ T cells were purified. The material sequenced was CD4+ T cells from blood. The clonotype comes from a human donor with classical Hodgkin lymphoma. This rearrangement joins TRBV5-1 to TRBJ2-7; D perhaps matches TRBD1 (6 bases). The CDR3 region has the DNA TGCGCCAGCAGTAGTGGGGCAGGGGTCTGGGAGCAGTACTTC. Translated, it gives CASSSGAGVWEQYF.